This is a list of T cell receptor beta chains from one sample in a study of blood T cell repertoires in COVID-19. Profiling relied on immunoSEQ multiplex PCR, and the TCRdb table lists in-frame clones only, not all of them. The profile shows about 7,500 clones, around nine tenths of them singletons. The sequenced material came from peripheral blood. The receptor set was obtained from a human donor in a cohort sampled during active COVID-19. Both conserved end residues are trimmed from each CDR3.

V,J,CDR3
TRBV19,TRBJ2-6,ASSIPGSGANVLT
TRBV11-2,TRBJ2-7,ASSSRGLAANYEQY
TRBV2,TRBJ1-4,ASRRQGATNEKLF
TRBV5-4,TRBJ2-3,ASSRWSDADTQY
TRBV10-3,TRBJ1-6,AISGGRGVNSPLH
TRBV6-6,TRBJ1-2,ASSYIREFFDGYT
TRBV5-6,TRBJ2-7,ASSLGQGPYEQY
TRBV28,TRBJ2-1,ASSSPGTGVFGNEQF
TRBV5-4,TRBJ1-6,ASSLDVQPLH
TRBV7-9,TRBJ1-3,ASSREGRGNTIY
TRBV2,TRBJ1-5,ASKEQGGNQPQH
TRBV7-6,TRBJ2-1,ASSSKSPGLASYNEQF
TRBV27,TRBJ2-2,ASSYDRTRELF
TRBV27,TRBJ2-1,ASSFLLAISYNEQF
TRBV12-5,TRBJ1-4,ASGLDNAFNEKLF
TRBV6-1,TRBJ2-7,ASSEARGGSEQY
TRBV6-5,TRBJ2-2,ASTVLRGQSGELF
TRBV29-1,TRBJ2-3,SVLIGSDTQY
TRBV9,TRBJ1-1,ASSVGLEAF
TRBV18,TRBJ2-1,ASSESTGGNEQF
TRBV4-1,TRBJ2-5,ASSQERGFQETQY
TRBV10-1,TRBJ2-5,ASSDSVDGTQY
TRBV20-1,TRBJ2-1,SASSGSLQF
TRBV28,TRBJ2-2,ASSFRTGVTGELF
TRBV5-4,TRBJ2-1,ASSLKVSGMANEQF
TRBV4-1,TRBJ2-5,ASSQARRQETQY
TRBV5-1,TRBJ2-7,ASSLGGGTGAYEQY
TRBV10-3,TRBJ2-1,AISDVLLNEQF